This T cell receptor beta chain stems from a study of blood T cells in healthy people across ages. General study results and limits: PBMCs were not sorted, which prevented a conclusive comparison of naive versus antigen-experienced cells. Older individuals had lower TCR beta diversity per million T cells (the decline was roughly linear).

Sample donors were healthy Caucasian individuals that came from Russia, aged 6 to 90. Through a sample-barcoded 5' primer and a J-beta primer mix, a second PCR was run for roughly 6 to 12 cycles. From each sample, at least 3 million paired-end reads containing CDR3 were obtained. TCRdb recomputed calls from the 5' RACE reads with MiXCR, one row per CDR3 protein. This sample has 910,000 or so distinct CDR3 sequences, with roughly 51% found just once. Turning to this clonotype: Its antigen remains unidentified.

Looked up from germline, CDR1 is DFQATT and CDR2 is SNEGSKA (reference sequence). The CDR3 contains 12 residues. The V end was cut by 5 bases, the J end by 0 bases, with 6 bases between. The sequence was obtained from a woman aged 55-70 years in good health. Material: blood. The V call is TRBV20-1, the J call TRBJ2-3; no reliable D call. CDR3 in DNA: TGCAGTGCTGTCTCTAGCACAGATACGCAGTATTTT. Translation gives CSAVSSTDTQYF.